This record covers a single T cell receptor beta chain. The antigen is unknown. Original processing notes: Junction-only sequences without quality scores came from ImmunoSEQ, so filtering differed. The method was immunoSEQ multiplex PCR; TCRdb's version includes in-frame clones alone and lacks a portion of them. D and trimming were read from the DNA, whereas the V and J calls and clone size are those reported in that table. The sample yields approximately 340,000 clones, over 65% seen once. Partitioning of CD4+ cells yielded a CD45RA+ naive subset and a CD45RA-negative memory subset. These data come from a study of shared clonotypes between healthy human individuals. Study as a whole: The plates for each donor numbered three CD4 naive, three CD4 memory, two CD8 naive and one CD8 memory.

Looked up from germline, CDR1 is MNHEY and CDR2 is SMNVEV (reference sequence). CDR3 length: 13 residues. V shed 2 bases and J shed 6 bases, with 7 bases lying between them. Study observations and caveats: Blood was the sole source, and tissue repertoires probably differ.

The chain recombines TRBV27 with TRBJ2-2, with D possibly matching TRBD1 (6 bases). Sequencing input: memory CD4+ T cells sorted from blood. Subset described: CD45RA-negative fraction. This receptor was taken from a man aged 25 to 45 in good health. The CDR3 here is CASSLQGSGELFF. DNA of the CDR3: TGTGCCAGCAGTTTACAGGGGTCCGGGGAGCTGTTTTTT.